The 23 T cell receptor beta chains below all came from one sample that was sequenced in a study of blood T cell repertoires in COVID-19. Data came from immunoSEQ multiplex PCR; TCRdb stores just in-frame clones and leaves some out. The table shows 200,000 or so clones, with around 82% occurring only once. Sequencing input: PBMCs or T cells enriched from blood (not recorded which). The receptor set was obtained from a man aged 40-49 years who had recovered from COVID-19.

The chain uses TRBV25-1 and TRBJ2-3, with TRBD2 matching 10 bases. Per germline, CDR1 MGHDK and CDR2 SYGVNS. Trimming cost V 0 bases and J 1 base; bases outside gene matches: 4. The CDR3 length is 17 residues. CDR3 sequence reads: CASSEYIAGGRTDTQYF. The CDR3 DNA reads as TGTGCCAGCAGTGAATATATAGCGGGGGGCCGCACAGATACGCAGTATTTT.

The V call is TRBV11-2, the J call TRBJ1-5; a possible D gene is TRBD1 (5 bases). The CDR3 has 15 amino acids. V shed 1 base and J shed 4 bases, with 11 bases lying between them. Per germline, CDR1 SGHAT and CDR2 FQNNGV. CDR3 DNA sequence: TGTGCCAGCAGCTTAGGGGCAGGGCCAAATCAGCCCCAGCATTTT. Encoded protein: CASSLGAGPNQPQHF.

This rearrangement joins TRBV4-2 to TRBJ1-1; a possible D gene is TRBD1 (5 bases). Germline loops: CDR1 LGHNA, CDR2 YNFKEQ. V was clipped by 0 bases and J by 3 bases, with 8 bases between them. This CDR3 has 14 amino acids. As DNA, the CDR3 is TGTGCCAGCAGCCAAGACCCGGGGGACACTGAAGCTTTCTTT. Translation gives CASSQDPGDTEAFF.

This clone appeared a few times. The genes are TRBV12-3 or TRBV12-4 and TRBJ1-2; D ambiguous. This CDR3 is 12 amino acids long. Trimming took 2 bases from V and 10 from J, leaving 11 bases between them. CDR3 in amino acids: CASSLQARTYTF. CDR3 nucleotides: TGTGCCAGCAGTTTACAGGCGCGAACCTACACCTTC.

Here the CDR3 DNA reads TGCAGCGCAGCGCGGGGCCCCACTAATGAAAAACTGTTTTTT. Translated: CSAARGPTNEKLFF. The chain recombines TRBV29-1 with TRBJ1-4, with D maybe TRBD1 (5 bases). With 7 bases removed from V and 2 bases from J, the gap between germline ends came to 14 bases. The CDR3 covers 14 residues. CDR1 and CDR2 from the germline V gene are SQVTM and ANQGSEA.

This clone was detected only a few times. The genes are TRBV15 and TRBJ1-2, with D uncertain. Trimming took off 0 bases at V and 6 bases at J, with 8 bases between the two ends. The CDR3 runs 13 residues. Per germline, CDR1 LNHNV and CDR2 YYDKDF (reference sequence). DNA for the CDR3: TGTGCCACCAGCAGAGATTGGAGGGATGGCTACACCTTC. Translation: CATSRDWRDGYTF.

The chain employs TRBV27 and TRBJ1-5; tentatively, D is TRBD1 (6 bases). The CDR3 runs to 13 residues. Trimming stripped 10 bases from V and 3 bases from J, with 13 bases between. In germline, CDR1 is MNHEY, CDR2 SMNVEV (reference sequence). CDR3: CATADSYNQPQHF. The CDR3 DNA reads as TGTGCCACCGCGGACAGTTACAATCAGCCCCAGCATTTT.

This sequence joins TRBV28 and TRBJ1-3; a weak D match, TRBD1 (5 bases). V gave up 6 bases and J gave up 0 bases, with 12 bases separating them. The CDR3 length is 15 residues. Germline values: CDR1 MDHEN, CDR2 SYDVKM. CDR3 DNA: TGTGCCAGCAGCCTTAACAGGATCTCTGGAAACACCATATATTTT. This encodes CASSLNRISGNTIYF.

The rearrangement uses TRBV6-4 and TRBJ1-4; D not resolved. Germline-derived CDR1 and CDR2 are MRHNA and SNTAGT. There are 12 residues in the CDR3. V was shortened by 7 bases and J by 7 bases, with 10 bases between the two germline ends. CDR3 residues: CASTFRCEKLFF. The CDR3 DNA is TGTGCCAGCACCTTTCGTTGTGAAAAACTGTTTTTT.

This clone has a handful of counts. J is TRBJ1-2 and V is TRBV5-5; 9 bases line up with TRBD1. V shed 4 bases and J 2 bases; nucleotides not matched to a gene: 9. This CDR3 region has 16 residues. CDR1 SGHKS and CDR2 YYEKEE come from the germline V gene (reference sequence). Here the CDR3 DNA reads TGTGCCAGCAGCCTCGGACAGGGGCCTCCCAACTATGGCTACACCTTC. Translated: CASSLGQGPPNYGYTF.

This chain's CDR3 is CASSLAGGRGTGELFF. The CDR3 bases are TGCGCCAGCAGCTTGGCCGGGGGTCGAGGCACCGGGGAGCTGTTTTTT. This chain links TRBV5-1 with TRBJ2-2, with a possible D match to TRBD2 (6 bases). CDR1 and CDR2 from the germline V gene are SGHRS and YFSETQ. The CDR3 totals 16 residues. The V and J ends lost 0 bases and 4 bases respectively, with 13 bases between them.

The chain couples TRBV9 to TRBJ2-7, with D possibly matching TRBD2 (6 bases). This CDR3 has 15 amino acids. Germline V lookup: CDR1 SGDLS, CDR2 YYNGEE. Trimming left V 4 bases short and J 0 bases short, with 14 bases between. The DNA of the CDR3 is TGTGCCAGCAGCCCTCGGGACTGGCACTCCTACGAGCAGTACTTC. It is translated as CASSPRDWHSYEQYF.

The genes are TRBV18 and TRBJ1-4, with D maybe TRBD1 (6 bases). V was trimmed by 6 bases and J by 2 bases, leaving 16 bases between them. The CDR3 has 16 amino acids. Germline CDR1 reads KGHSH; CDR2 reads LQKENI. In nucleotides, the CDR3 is TGTGCCAGCTCGCCAACTAACAGGGCTACTAATGAAAAACTGTTTTTT. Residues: CASSPTNRATNEKLFF.

The CDR3 region has the DNA TGTGCCAGCAGCCAAGAGGCTATCCGGAGGAGAATTTTTTATGGCTACACCTTC. This sequence encodes CASSQEAIRRRIFYGYTF. The J gene is TRBJ1-2, the V gene TRBV3-1 (or the pseudogene TRBV3-2); D is uncertain. Per the germline V gene, CDR1 is LGHDT and CDR2 is YNNKEL (reference sequence). V was pared by 0 bases and J by 5 bases, with 22 bases between. CDR3 length: 18 amino acids.

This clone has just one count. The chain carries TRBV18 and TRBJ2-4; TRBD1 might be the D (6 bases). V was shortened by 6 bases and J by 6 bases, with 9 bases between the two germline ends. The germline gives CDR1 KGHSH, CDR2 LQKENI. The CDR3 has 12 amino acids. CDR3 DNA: TGTGCCAGCTCGCCAGGGGCAAACATTCAGTACTTC. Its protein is CASSPGANIQYF.

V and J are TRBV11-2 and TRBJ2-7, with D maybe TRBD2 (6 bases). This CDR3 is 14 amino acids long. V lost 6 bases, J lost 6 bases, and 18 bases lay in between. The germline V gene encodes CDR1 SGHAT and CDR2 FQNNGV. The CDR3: CASRRTGAGGEQYF. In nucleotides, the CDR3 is TGTGCCAGCAGACGAACCGGGGCCGGGGGCGAGCAGTACTTC.

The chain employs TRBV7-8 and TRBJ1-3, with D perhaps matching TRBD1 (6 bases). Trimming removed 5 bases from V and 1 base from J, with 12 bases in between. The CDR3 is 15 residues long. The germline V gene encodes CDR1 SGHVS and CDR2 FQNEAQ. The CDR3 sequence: CASSPQGVSGNTIYF. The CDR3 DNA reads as TGTGCCAGCAGCCCACAGGGTGTATCTGGAAACACCATATATTTT.

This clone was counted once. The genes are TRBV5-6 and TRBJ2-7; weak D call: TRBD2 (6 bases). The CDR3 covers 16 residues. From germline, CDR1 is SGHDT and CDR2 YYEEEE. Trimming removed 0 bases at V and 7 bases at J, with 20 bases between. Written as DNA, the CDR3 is TGTGCCAGCAGCTTGGGCGGGGTATCGATCTCTTGGGAGCAGTACTTC. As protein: CASSLGGVSISWEQYF.

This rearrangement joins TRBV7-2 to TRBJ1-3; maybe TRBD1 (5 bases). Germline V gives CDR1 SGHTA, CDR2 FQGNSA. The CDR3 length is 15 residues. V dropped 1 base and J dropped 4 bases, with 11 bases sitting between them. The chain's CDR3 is CASSLGRGRGNTIYF. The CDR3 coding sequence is TGTGCCAGCAGCTTAGGGCGGGGCAGGGGAAACACCATATATTTT.

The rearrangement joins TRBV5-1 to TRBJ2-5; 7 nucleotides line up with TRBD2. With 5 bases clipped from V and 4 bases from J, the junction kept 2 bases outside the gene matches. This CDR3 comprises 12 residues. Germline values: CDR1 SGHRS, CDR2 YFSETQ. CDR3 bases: TGCGCCAGCAGGGCTAGCGGAGAGACCCAGTACTTC. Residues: CASRASGETQYF.

CDR3 nucleotides: TGCGCCAGCAGCCAACCTGGACAGGGGGCGAACTATGGCTACACCTTC. This encodes CASSQPGQGANYGYTF. The chain links TRBV4-1 to TRBJ1-2, with 11 bases lining up with TRBD1. The germline CDR1 and CDR2 sequences are MGHRA and YSYEKL. CDR3 size: 16 residues. V was pared by 2 bases and J by 2 bases, with 4 bases of the junction left unmatched.

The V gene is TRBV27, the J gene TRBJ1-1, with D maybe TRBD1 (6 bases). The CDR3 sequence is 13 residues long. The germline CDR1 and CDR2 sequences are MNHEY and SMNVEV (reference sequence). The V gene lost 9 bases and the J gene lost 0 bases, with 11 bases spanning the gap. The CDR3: CASQAGVNTEAFF. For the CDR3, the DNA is TGTGCCAGTCAGGCAGGGGTGAACACTGAAGCTTTCTTT.

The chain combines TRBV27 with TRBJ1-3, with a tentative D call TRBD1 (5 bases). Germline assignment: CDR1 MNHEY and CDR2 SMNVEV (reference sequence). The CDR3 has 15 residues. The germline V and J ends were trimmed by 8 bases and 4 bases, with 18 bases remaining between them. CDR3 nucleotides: TGTGCCAGCGGGTTCTCGGGAGGGGAAGGAAACACCATATATTTT. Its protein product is CASGFSGGEGNTIYF.